Included here is one TCR beta chain sequence, with context. The antigen this receptor binds is unknown. There are no base qualities to consult, and no much larger clone falls within one base. This entry belongs to a study of OX40 agonist ivuxolimab in advanced cancers. Looking at the study overall: Ivuxolimab, which targeted the costimulatory receptor OX40 (CD134), was an agonistic, fully human IgG2 monoclonal antibody. Intravenous ivuxolimab was administered to patients every 2 weeks at six dose levels: 0.01, 0.1, 0.3, 1.5, 3 and 10 mg/kg. Of the roughly 52 dose-escalation patients, hepatocellular carcinoma was present in approximately 20, melanoma in roughly 15, renal cell carcinoma in 9 and head and neck cancer in 9. In the dose-escalation cohort, 82.7% of patients were male, and the mean age was approximately 60 years, with a range of about 20 to 90. Prior anti-PD-1, anti-PD-L1 or anti-CTLA-4 therapy was permitted, and checkpoint inhibitors had been received by about 36% of dose-escalation patients. Partial responses occurred in three dose-escalation patients, of whom one had hepatocellular carcinoma and two had cutaneous melanoma. The purpose of peripheral TCRbeta sequencing was to test whether ivuxolimab changed TCR sequence diversity and led to clonal T-cell expansion. The monotherapy dose-escalation portion (N of about 57 patients) of the phase I ivuxolimab trial is reported in the paper. What the study reported, not specific to this receptor: Antigen specificity was not determined for the clonally expanded peripheral T cells. Low levels of normalized T-cell clonal expansion were also seen in some patients who did not respond. In the 0.1-3.0 mg/kg groups, partial responders were among the patients with the lowest normalized peripheral clonal expansion, particularly in CD8+ T cells. Clonal expansion of both CD4+ and CD8+ blood T cells was observed from baseline to week 6 at doses 0.1 to 3.0 mg/kg. After ivuxolimab, CD8+ T cells had more expanded clones than CD4+ T cells on average.

Genomic DNA was extracted from sorted cells for sequencing of the TCRbeta CDR3 region. TCRbeta CDR3 regions were sequenced using the immunoSEQ Assay. The table was pulled from immuneACCESS by TCRdb, which kept in-frame rearrangements only. Such tables lose some clones; where checked, under half of the loss comes from unresolved V genes, and the rest has no known cause. This sample gives over 30,000 clones in total; almost 85% of them show up just once. The ten largest clonotypes hold 1.9% of the sample. Patients with autoimmune disease history or receiving systemic immunosuppression were excluded from the trial. Peripheral blood for TCR sequencing was collected from all dose cohorts at baseline, on cycle 4 day 1, and on cycle 7 day 1. Samples were obtained from an open-label, multicenter, first-in-human phase I dose-escalation trial of ivuxolimab. Adults with locally advanced or metastatic head and neck squamous cell, hepatocellular, melanoma or renal cell carcinoma were enrolled in the trial. CD4+ and CD8+ T cells were sorted separately from peripheral blood before TCR sequencing.

The germline V gene (reference sequence) yields LNHNV for CDR1 and YYDKDF for CDR2. The CDR3 starts with the cysteine, ends with the phenylalanine, and has 18 residues. This entry keeps only the CDR3 DNA: 54 bases, framed from base 1. V trim: 1 base; J trim: 4 bases; unmatched bases: 10. The sequence derives from an adult with an advanced solid tumor such as melanoma, head and neck, liver or kidney cancer. The material sequenced was CD4+ or CD8+ T cells sorted from blood, taken in a trial of the OX40 agonist ivuxolimab. The V gene is TRBV15 and the J gene is TRBJ1-4, and 9 junctional nucleotides match TRBD1. The nucleotide sequence reads TGTGCCACCAGCAGAGGGACAGGGGCCCGGACGGTTAATGAAAAACTGTTTTTT. It translates to CATSRGTGARTVNEKLFF.